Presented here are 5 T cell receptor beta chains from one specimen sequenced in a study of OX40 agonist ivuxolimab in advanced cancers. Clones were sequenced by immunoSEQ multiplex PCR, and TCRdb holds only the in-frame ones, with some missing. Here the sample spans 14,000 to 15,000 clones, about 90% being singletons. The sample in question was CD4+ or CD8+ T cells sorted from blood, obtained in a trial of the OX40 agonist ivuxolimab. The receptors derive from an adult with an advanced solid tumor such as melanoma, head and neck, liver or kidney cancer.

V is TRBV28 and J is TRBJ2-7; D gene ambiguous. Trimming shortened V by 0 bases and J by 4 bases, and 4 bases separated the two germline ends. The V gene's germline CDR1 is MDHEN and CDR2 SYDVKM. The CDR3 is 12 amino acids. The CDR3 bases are TGTGCCAGCAGTTTATGGAAGTACGAGCAGTACTTC. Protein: CASSLWKYEQYF.

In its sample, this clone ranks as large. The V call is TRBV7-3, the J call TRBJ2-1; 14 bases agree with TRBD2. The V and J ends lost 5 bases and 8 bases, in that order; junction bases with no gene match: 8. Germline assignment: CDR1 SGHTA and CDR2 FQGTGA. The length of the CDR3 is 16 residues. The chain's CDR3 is CASSIGTSGRGDEQFF. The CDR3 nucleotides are TGTGCCAGCAGCATCGGGACTAGCGGGAGAGGCGATGAGCAGTTCTTC.

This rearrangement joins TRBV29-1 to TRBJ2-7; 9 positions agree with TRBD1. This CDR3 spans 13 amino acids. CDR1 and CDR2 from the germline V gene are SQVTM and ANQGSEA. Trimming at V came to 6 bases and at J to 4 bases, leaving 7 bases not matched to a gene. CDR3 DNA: TGCAGCGTCGTCACAGACAGGGGGTACGAGCAGTACTTC. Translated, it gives CSVVTDRGYEQYF.

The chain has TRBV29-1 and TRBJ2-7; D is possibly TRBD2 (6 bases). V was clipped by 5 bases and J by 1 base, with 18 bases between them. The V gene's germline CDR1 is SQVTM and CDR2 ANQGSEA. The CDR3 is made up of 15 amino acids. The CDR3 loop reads CSVIETGEISYEQYF. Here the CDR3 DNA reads TGCAGCGTTATTGAAACGGGAGAAATTTCCTACGAGCAGTACTTC.

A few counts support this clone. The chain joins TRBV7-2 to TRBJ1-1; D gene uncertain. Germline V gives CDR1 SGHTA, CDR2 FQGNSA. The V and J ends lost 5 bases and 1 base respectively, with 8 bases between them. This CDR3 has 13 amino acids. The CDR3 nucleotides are TGTGCCAGCAGCCCGACACCGAACACTGAAGCTTTCTTT. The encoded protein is CASSPTPNTEAFF.